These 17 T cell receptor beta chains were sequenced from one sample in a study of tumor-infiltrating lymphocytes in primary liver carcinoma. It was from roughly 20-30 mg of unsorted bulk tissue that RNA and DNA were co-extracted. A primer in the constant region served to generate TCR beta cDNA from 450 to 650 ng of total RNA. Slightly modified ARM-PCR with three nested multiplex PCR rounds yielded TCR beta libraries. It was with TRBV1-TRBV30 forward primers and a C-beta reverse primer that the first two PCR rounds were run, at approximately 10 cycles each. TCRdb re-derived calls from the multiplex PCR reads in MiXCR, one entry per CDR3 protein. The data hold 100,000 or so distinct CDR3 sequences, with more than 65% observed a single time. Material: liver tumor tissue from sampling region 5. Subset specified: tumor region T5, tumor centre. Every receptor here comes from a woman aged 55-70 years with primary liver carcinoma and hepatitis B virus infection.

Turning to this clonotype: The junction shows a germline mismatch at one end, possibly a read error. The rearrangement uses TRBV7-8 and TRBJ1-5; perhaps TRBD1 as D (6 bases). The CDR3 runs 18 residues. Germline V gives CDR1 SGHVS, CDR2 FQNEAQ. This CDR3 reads CGSSPSLPRQARNQPQHF. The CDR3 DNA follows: TGTGGCAGCAGCCCTTCCCTCCCAAGACAGGCGCGCAATCAGCCCCAGCATTTT.

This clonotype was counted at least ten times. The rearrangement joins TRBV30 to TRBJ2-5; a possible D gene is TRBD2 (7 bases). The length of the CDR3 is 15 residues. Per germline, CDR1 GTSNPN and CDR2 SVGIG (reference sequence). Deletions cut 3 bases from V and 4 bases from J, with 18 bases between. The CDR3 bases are TGTGCCTGGAGCCCCAGGCGGGGGCTGGGAGAGACCCAGTACTTC. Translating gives CAWSPRRGLGETQYF.

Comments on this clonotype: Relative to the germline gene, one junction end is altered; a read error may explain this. CDR3 sequence reads: CVSSLDLTGGGDEQFF. The CDR3 region has the DNA TGTGTCAGCAGCTTAGATCTGACAGGTGGGGGCGATGAGCAATTCTTC. V usage is TRBV11-2 and J usage is TRBJ2-1; perhaps TRBD1 as D (6 bases). CDR1 and CDR2 (germline): SGHAT, FQNNGV. The CDR3 covers 16 residues. The full variable domain, in which reference TRBV11-2 and TRBJ2-1 provide the parts outside the CDR3, is EAGVAQSPRYKIIEKRQSVAFWCNPISGHATLYWYQQILGQGPKLLIQFQNNGVVDDSQLPKDRFSAERLKGVDSTLKIQPAKLEDSAVYLCVSSLDLTGGGDEQFFGPGTRLTVL.

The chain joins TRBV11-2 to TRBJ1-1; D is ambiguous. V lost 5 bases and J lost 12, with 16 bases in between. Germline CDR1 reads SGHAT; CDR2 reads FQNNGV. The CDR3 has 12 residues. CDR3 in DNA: TGTGCCAGCAGCGCGTCGTACTCTGGAACTTTCTTT. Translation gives CASSASYSGTFF.

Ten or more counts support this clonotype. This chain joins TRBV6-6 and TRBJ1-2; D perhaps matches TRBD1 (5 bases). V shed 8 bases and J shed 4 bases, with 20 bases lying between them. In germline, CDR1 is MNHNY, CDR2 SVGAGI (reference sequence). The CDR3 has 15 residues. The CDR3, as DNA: TGTGCCAGCCGTCCTCCTTCAGGGTTTGTCTATGGCTACACCTTC. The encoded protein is CASRPPSGFVYGYTF.

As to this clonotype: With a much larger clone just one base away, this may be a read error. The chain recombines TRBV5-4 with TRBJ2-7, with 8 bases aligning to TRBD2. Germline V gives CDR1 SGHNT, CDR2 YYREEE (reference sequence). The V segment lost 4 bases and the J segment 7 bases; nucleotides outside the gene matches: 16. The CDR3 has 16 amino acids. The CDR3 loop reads CASSMSSGSFRLEQYF. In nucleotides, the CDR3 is TGTGCCAGCAGCATGTCTAGCGGGTCCTTTCGTCTTGAGCAGTACTTC.

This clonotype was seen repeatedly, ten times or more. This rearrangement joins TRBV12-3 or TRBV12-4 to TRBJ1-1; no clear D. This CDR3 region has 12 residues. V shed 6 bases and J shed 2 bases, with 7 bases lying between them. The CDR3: CASSNPNTEAFF. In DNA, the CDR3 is TGTGCCAGCAGCAATCCTAACACTGAAGCTTTCTTT.

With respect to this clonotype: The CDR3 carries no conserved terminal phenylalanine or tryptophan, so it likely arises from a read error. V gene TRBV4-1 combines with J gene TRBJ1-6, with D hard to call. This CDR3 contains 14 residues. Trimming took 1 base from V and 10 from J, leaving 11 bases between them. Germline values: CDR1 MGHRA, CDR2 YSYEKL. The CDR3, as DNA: TGCGCCAGCAGCCAAGTAGGGTCCGGCTCACCCCTCCACTAT. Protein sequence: CASSQVGSGSPLHY.

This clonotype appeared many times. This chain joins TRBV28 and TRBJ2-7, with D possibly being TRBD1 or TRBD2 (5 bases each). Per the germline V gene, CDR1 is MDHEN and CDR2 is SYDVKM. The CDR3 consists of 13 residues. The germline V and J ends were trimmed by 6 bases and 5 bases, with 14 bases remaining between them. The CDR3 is CASRLGAANEQYF. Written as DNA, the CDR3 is TGTGCCAGCAGACTAGGGGCGGCTAACGAGCAGTACTTC.

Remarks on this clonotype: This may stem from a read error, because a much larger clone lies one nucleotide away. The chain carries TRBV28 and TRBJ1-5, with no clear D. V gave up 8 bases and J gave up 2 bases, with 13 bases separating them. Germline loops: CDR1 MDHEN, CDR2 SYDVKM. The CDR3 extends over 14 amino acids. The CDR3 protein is CASAGQYGNQPQHF. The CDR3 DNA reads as TGTGCCAGCGCCGGGCAATATGGCAATCAGCCCCAGCATTTT.

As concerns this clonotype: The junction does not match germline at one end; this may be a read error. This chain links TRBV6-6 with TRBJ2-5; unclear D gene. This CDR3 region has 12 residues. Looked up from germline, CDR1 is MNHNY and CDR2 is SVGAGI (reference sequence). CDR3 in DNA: TGTGCCGGCAGTTACCCCAGAGAGACCCAGTACTTC. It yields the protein CAGSYPRETQYF.

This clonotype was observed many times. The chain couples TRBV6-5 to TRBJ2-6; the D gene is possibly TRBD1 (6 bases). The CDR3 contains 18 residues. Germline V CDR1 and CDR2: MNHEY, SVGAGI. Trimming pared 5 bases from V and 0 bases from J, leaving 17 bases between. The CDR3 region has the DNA TGTGCCAGCAGTCGTACAGGGCTCAGCAGCTCTGGGGCCAACGTCCTGACTTTC. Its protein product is CASSRTGLSSSGANVLTF.

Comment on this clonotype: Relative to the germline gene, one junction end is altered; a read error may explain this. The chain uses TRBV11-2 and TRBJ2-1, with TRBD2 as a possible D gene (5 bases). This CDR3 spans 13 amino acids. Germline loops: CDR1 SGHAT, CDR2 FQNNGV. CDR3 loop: CASSWTGGGEHFF. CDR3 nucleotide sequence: TGTGCCAGCAGCTGGACTGGAGGTGGTGAGCACTTCTTC.

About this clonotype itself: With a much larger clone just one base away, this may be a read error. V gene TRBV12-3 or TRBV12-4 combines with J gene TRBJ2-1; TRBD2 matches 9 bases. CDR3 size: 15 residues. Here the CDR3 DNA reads TGTGCCTGCAGTTTGGGGACTAGCAAGGACAATGAGCAGTTCTTC. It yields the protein CACSLGTSKDNEQFF.

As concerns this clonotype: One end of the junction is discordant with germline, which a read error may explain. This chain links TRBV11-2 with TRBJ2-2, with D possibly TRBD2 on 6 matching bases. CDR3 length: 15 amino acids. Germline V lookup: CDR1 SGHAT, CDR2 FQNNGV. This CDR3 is CVSSLGGTHTGVLFF. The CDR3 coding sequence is TGTGTCAGCAGCTTAGGAGGGACGCACACCGGGGTGCTGTTTTTT.

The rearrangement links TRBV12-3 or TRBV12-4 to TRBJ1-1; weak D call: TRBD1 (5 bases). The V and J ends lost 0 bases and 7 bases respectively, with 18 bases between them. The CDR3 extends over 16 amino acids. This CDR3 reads CASSLARQTDLSEAFF. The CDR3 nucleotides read TGTGCCAGCAGTTTAGCGCGACAGACGGACCTCAGTGAAGCTTTCTTT.

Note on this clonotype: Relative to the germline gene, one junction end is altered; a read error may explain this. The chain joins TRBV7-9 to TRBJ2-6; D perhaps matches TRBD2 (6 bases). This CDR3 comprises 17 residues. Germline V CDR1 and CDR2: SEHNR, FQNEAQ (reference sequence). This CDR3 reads CVSSFTLGGSGANVLTF. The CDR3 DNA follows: TGTGTCAGCAGCTTCACCCTCGGGGGCTCTGGGGCCAACGTCCTGACTTTC.